These 3 T cell receptor beta chains came from one sample sequenced in a study of T cell changes during pregnancy in multiple sclerosis. TCRdb keeps only in-frame clones here, not all; method: immunoSEQ multiplex PCR. The sample has 70,000 to 90,000 clones; 90% to 95% are singletons. Sample: PBMCs, taken in the first trimester of pregnancy. These TCRs come from a female donor in good health, serving as a control in a pregnancy study. Some clones in this sample may be carry-over from other donors' samples.

To note about this clone: At one end the junction does not follow the germline gene, possibly because of a read error. The chain joins TRBV7-7 to TRBJ2-3; 10 bases match TRBD2. There are 15 residues in the CDR3. Germline CDR1 reads SSHAT; CDR2 reads FNYEAQ (reference sequence). The CDR3 region has the DNA TGTGCTAGCAGCCGTGAGCGGGAGGGCCGTGATACGCAGTATTTT. Encoded protein: CASSREREGRDTQYF.

This sequence joins TRBV7-2 and TRBJ2-1; 10 nucleotides agree with TRBD1. V shed 4 bases, J shed 7 bases, and the junction held 4 bases outside the gene matches. The CDR3 has 14 amino acids. CDR1 and CDR2 from the germline V gene are SGHTA and FQGNSA. The CDR3 nucleotides read TGTGCCAGCAGCTCGAGGGACAGGGGTAATGAGCAGTTCTTC. Protein product: CASSSRDRGNEQFF.

The J gene is TRBJ1-3, the V gene TRBV11-2; maybe TRBD1 (6 bases). The germline CDR1 and CDR2 sequences are SGHAT and FQNNGV. CDR3 size: 16 residues. The V end lost 4 bases, the J end lost 0 bases, and 13 bases lay between the germline ends. Here the CDR3 DNA reads TGTGCCAGCAGCTGGGACAACCCTTTCTCTGGAAACACCATATATTTT. It yields the protein CASSWDNPFSGNTIYF.